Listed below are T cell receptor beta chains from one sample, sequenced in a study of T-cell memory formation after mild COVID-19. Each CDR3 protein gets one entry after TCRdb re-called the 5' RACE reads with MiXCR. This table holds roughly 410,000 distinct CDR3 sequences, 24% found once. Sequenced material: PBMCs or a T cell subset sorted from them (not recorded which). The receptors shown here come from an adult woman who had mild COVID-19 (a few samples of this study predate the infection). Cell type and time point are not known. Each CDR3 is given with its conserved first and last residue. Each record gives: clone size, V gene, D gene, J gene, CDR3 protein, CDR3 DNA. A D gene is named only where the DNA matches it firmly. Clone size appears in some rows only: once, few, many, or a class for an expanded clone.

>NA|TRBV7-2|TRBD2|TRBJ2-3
CASSRLAGGADTQYF
TGTGCCAGCAGCCGTCTAGCGGGAGGTGCAGATACGCAGTATTTT
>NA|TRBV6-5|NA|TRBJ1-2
CASSYVRSHYGYTF
TGTGCCAGCAGTTACGTTCGGTCCCACTATGGCTACACCTTC
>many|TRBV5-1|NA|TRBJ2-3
CASSLLSDTQYF
TGCGCCAGCAGCTTGCTTTCAGATACGCAGTATTTT
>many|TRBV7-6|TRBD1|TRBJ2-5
CASSRTGGLETQYF
TGTGCCAGCAGCCGAACAGGGGGTTTGGAGACCCAGTACTTC
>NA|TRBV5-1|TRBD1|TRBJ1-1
CASSSQGEVTEAFF
TGCGCCAGCAGCTCTCAGGGGGAGGTCACTGAAGCTTTCTTT
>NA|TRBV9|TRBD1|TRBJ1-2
CASSPPDRRGSGGYTF
TGTGCCAGCAGCCCCCCGGACAGGAGAGGGTCGGGAGGCTACACCTTC
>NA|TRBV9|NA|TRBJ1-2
CASSAGPGYTF
TGTGCCAGCAGCGCGGGACCGGGCTACACCTTC
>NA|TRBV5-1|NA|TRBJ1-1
CASKSGDLNTEAFF
TGCGCCTCCAAAAGCGGGGATTTGAACACTGAAGCTTTCTTT
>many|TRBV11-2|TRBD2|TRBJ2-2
CASSWTSGRNTGELFF
TGTGCCAGCAGCTGGACTAGCGGGAGGAACACCGGGGAGCTGTTTTTT
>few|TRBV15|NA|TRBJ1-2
CATSRDSGTVVYGYTF
TGTGCCACCAGCAGAGATTCAGGAACAGTCGTCTATGGCTACACCTTC
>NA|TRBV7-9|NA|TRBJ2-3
CASSLGATQYF
TGTGCCAGCAGCTTGGGGGCTACGCAGTATTTT
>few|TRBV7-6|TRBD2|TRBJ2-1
CASSLEAGAPNEQFF
TGTGCCAGCAGCTTAGAAGCGGGAGCGCCCAATGAGCAGTTCTTC
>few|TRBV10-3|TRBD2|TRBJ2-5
CAIRPPASGGAVTQYF
TGTGCCATCCGCCCGCCCGCTAGCGGGGGGGCCGTGACCCAGTACTTC
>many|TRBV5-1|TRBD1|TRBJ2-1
CASSWTGEAYNEQFF
TGCGCCAGCAGCTGGACAGGGGAGGCCTACAATGAGCAGTTCTTC
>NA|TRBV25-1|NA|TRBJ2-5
CASSEYRGRETQYF
TGTGCCAGCAGTGAATACAGGGGTAGAGAGACCCAGTACTTC
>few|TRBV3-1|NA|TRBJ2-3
CASSQEWRKGSADTQYF
TGTGCCAGCAGCCAAGAGTGGCGGAAGGGGAGTGCAGATACGCAGTATTTT
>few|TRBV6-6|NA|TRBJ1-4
CASSYRQGANEKLFF
TGTGCCAGCAGTTACCGGCAGGGTGCTAATGAAAAACTGTTTTTT
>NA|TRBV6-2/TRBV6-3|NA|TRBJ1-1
CASSYASAGNTEAFF
TGTGCCAGCAGTTATGCCTCGGCAGGGAACACTGAAGCTTTCTTT
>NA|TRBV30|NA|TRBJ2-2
CAWSTTLPVRTGELFF
TGTGCCTGGAGTACCACCCTTCCCGTCCGAACCGGGGAGCTGTTTTTT
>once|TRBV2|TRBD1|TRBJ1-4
CASSDYRGSNEKLFF
TGTGCCAGCAGTGACTACAGGGGATCTAATGAAAAACTGTTTTTT
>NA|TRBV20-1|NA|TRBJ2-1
CSARDPSTYNEQFF
TGCAGTGCTAGAGATCCCAGTACCTACAATGAGCAGTTCTTC
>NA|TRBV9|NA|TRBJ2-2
CASRGGLERGTGELFF
TGTGCCAGCAGGGGGGGTCTGGAGAGAGGCACCGGGGAGCTGTTTTTT
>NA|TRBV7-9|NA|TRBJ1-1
CASSPRTANTEAFF
TGCGCCAGCAGCCCAAGGACGGCGAACACTGAAGCTTTCTTT
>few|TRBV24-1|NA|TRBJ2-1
CATRGDNGPYNEQFF
TGTGCCACCAGAGGGGATAATGGGCCCTACAATGAGCAGTTCTTC
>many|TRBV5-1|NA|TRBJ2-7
CASSLSPGAYEQYF
TGCGCCAGCAGCTTGTCACCAGGGGCCTACGAGCAGTACTTC
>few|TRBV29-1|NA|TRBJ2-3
CSVEDWPKSSDTQYF
TGCAGCGTGGAAGACTGGCCTAAGAGTTCAGATACGCAGTATTTT
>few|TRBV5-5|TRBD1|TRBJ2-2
CASVGQVHANTGELFF
TGTGCCAGCGTGGGACAGGTCCACGCGAACACCGGGGAGCTGTTTTTT
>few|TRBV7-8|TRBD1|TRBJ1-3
CASSSSTGTGVGSRNTIYF
TGTGCCAGCAGCTCATCTACCGGGACAGGGGTCGGCAGCAGAAACACCATATATTTT